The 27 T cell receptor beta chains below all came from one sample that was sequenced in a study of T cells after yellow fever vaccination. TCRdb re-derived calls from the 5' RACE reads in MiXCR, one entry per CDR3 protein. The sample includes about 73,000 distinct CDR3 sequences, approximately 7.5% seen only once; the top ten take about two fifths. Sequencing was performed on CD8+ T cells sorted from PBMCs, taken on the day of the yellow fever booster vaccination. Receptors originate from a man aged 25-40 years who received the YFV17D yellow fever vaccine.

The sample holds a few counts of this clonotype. CDR3 sequence (DNA): TGTGCCAGCAGTCAGACAGGGCCGGAGACCCAGTACTTC. This codes for CASSQTGPETQYF. The chain recombines TRBV12-3 or TRBV12-4 with TRBJ2-5, with 7 bases that match TRBD1. Germline trimming cut 5 bases from V and 5 bases from J; bases unmatched to any gene: 5. This CDR3 region has 13 residues.

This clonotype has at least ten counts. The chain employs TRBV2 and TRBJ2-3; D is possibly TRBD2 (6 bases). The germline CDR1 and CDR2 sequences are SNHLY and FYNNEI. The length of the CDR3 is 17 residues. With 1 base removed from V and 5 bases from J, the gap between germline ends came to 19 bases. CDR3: CASSEDSGAVGKDTQYF. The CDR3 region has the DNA TGTGCCAGCAGTGAAGATTCGGGAGCGGTGGGGAAAGATACGCAGTATTTT.

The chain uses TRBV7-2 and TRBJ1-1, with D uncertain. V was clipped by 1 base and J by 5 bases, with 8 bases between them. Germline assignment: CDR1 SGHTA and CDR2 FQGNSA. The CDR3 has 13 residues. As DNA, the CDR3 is TGTGCCAGCAGCTTAGGCCTCGGGACTGAAGCTTTCTTT. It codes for CASSLGLGTEAFF.

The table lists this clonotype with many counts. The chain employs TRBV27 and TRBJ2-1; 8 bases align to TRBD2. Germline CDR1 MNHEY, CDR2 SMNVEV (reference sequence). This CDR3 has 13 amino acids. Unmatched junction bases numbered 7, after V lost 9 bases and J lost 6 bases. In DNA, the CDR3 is TGTGCCAGTAGGGCCGGGGGGGCCAATGAGCAGTTCTTC. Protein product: CASRAGGANEQFF.

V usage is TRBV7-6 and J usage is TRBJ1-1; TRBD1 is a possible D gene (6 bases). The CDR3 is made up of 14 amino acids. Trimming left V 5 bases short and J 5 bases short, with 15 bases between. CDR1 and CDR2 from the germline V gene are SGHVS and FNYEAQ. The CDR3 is CASSPAGGWTEAFF. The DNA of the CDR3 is TGTGCCAGCAGCCCCGCGGGGGGCTGGACTGAAGCTTTCTTT.

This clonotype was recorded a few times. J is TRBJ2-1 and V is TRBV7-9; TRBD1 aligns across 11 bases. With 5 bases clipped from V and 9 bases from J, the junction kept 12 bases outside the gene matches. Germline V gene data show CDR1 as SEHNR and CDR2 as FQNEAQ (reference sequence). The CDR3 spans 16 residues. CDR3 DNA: TGTGCCAGCAGCCACGGACAGGGGGCGCCTTTAAGTGAGCAGTTCTTC. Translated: CASSHGQGAPLSEQFF.

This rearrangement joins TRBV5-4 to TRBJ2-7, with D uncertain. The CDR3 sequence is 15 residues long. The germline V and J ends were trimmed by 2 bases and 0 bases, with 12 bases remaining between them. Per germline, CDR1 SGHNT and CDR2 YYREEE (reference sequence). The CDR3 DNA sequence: TGTGCCAGCAGCTTTGACTGGCGGAGCTCCTACGAGCAGTACTTC. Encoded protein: CASSFDWRSSYEQYF.

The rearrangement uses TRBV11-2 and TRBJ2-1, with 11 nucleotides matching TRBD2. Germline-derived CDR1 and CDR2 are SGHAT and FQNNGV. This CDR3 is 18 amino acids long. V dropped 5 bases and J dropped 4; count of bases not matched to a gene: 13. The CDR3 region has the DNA TGTGCCAGCAGCCTCATTCCGGGACTAGCGGTCCTTTACAATGAGCAGTTCTTC. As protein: CASSLIPGLAVLYNEQFF.

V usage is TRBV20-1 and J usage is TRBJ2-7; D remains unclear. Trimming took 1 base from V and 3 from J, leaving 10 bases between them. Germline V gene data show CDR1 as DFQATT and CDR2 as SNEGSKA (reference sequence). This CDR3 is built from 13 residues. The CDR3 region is CSARAGLGYEQYF. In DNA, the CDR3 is TGCAGTGCTAGAGCCGGGTTGGGCTACGAGCAGTACTTC.

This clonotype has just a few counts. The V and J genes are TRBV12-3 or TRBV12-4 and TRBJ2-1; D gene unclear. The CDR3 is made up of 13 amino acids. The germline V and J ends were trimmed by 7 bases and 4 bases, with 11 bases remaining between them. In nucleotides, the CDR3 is TGTGCCAGCACCCGCCGGGCGTACAATGAGCAGTTCTTC. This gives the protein CASTRRAYNEQFF.

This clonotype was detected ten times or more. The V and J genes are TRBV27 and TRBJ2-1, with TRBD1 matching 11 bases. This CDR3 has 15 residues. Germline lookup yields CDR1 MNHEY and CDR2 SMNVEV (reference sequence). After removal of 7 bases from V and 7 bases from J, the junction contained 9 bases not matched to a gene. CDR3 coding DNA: TGTGCCAGCACCATGGGGACAGGGGGAGGAAATGAGCAGTTCTTC. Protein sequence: CASTMGTGGGNEQFF.

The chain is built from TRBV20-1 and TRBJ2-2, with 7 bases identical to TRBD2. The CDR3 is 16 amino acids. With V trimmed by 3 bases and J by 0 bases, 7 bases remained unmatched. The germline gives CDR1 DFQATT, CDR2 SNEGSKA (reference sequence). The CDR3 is CSASSSGGTNTGELFF. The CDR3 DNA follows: TGCAGTGCTAGTTCTAGCGGAGGGACGAACACCGGGGAGCTGTTTTTT.

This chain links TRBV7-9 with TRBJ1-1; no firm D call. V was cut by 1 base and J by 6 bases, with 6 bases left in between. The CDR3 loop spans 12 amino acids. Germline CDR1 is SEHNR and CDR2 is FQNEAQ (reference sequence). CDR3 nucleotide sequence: TGTGCCAGCAGCTTAGGGGTGTCTGAAGCTTTCTTT. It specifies CASSLGVSEAFF.

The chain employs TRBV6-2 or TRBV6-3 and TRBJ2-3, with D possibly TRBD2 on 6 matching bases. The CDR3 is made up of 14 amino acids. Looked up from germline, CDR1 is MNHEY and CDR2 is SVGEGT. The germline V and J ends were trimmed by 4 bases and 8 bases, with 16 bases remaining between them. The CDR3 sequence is CASSLDPAAGTQYF. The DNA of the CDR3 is TGTGCCAGCAGTTTGGACCCTGCAGCGGGTACGCAGTATTTT.

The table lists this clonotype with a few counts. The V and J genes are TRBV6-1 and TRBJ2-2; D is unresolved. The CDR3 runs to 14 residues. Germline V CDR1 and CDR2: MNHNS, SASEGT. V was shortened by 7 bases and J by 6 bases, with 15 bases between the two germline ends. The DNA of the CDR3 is TGTGCCAGCATGCCCAGACTCGGCGCCGGGGAGCTGTTTTTT. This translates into CASMPRLGAGELFF.

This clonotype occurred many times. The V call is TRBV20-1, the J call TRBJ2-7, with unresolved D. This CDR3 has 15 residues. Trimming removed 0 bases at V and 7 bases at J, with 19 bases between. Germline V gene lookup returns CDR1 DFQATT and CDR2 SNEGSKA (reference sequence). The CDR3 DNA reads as TGCAGTGCTAGAGATCGATTAGCCGATTCTTCTGAGCAGTACTTC. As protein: CSARDRLADSSEQYF.

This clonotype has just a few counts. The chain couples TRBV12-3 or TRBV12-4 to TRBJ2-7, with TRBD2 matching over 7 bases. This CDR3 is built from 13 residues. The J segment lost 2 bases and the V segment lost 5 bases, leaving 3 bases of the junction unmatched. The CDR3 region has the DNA TGTGCCAGCAGTAGCGGGGCCCCCTACGAGCAGTACTTC. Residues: CASSSGAPYEQYF.

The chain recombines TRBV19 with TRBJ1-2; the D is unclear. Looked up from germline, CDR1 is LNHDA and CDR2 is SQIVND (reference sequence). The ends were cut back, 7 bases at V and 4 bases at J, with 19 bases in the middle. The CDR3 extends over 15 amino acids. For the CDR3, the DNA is TGTGCCAGTATCACGACACCACAGACGACCTATGGCTACACCTTC. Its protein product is CASITTPQTTYGYTF.

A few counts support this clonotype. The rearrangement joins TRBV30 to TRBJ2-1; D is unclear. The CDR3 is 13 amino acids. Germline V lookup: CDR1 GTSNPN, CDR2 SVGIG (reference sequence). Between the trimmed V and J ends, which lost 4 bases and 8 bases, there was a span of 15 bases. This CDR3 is CAWTSKGAHEQFF. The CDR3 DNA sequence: TGTGCCTGGACTAGTAAAGGAGCTCATGAGCAGTTCTTC.

CDR3 sequence (DNA): TGCGCCAGCAGCTTTCCGGGGGTGGACTATGGCTACACCTTC. It codes for CASSFPGVDYGYTF. The chain has TRBV5-1 and TRBJ1-2; the D gene is possibly TRBD1 (5 bases). V was pared by 2 bases and J by 3 bases, with 11 bases between. The CDR3 runs 14 residues. Per the germline V gene, CDR1 is SGHRS and CDR2 is YFSETQ.

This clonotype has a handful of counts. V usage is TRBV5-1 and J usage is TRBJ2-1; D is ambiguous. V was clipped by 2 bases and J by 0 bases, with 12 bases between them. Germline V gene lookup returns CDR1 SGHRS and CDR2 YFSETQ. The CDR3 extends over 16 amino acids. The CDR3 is CASSFTGVSSYNEQFF. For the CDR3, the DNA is TGCGCCAGCAGCTTTACGGGCGTAAGCTCCTACAATGAGCAGTTCTTC.

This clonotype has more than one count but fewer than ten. The CDR3 reads CATSRDGFFGISDNEQFF. The CDR3 nucleotides are TGTGCCACCAGCAGAGATGGGTTTTTTGGTATATCGGACAATGAGCAGTTCTTC. The rearrangement links TRBV15 to TRBJ2-1; D is unclear. V shed 0 bases and J shed 5 bases, with 20 bases lying between them. The V gene's germline CDR1 is LNHNV and CDR2 YYDKDF (reference sequence). The CDR3 runs 18 residues.

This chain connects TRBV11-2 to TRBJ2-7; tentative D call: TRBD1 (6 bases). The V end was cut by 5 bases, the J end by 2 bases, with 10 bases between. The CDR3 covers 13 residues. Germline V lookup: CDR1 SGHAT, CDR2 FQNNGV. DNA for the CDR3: TGTGCCAGCAGCGGGGGCCTTCCCTACGAGCAGTACTTC. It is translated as CASSGGLPYEQYF.

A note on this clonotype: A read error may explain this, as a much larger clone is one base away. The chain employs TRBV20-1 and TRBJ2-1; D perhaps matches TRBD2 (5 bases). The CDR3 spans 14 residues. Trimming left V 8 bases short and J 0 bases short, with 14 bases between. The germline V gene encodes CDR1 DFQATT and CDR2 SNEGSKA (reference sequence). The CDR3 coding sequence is TGCAGTATGAACGTAGAGGGCTCCTACAATGAGCAGTTCTTC. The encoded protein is CSMNVEGSYNEQFF.

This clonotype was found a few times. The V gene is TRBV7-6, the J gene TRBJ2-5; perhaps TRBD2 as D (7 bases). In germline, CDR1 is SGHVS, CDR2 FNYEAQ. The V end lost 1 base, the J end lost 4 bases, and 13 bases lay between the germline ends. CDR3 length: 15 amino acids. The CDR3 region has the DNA TGTGCCAGCAGCTTAGTCGAGGGGGAGGGAGAGACCCAGTACTTC. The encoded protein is CASSLVEGEGETQYF.

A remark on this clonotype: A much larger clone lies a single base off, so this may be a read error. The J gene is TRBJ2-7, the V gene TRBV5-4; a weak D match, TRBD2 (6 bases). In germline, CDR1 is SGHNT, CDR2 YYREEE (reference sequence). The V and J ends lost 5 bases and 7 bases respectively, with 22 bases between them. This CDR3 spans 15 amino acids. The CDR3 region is CASRSPGGLPWEQYF. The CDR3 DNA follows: TGTGCCAGCAGATCACCTGGAGGACTACCTTGGGAGCAGTACTTC.

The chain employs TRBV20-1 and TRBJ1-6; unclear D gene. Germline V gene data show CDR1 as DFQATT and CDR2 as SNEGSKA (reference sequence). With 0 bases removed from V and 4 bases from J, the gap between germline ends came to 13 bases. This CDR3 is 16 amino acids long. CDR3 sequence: CSARDVRQDYNSPLHF. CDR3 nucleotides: TGCAGTGCTAGAGATGTAAGGCAGGATTATAATTCACCCCTCCACTTT.